Listed below are T cell receptor beta chains from one sample, sequenced in a study of T cells in Graves' hyperthyroidism and ophthalmopathy. TCRdb independently ran MiXCR on the multiplex PCR reads; one entry per CDR3 protein. The sample lists under 700,000 distinct CDR3 sequences; 16% were seen once. Material: blood. The receptors stem from a woman under 30 with Graves' hyperthyroidism. Each CDR3 is given without its conserved first and last residue. A D gene is named only where the DNA matches it firmly.

D gene	V gene	J gene	CDR3 protein
TRBD1	TRBV5-1	TRBJ2-7	ASSPPDRPYEQY
.	TRBV3-1	TRBJ1-5	ASSGGGFNQPQH
.	TRBV15	TRBJ2-7	ATSREASGEQY
.	TRBV28	TRBJ1-6	ASSLFGDSPLH
TRBD2	TRBV3-1	TRBJ2-1	ASSQDDGGARYNEQF
TRBD2	TRBV2	TRBJ2-7	ASSPLTSGTYEQY
TRBD2	TRBV25-1	TRBJ2-5	ASSELELAGVKETQY
.	TRBV12-5	TRBJ1-1	ASGSSRNTEAF
.	TRBV18	TRBJ2-7	ASSPEAGLASYEQY
.	TRBV11-2	TRBJ2-3	ASSSRAPDTQY
.	TRBV27	TRBJ1-5	ATTLTTSPPYSNQPQH
.	TRBV7-9	TRBJ2-3	ASSPVPSTDTQY
.	TRBV5-6	TRBJ2-7	ASRKWGAPGEQY
TRBD2	TRBV6-2/TRBV6-3	TRBJ2-4	ASSDGTSGRSKNIQY
.	TRBV7-2	TRBJ2-7	ASSSVVRSYEQY
.	TRBV2	TRBJ2-7	ASSERSIEQY